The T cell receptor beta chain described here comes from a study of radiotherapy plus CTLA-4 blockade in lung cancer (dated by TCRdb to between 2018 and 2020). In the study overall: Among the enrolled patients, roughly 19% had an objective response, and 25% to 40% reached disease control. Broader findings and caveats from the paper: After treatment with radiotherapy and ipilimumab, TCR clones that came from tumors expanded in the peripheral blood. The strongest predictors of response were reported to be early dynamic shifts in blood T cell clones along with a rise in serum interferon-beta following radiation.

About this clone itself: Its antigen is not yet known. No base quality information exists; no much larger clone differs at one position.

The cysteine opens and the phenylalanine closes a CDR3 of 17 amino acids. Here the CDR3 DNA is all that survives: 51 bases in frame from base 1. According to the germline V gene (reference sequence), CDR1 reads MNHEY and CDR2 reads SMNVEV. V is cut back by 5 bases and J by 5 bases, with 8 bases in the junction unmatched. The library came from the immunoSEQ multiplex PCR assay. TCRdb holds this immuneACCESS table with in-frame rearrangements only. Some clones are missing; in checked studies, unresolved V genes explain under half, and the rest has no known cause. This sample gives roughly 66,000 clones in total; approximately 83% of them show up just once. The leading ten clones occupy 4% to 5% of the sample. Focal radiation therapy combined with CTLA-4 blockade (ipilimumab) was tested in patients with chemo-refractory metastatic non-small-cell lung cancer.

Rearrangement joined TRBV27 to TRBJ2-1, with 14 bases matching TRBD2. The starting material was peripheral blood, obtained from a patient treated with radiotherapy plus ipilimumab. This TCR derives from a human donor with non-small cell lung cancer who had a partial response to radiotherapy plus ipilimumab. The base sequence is TGTGCCAGCAGTCAATCCGGGACTAGCGGGAGTAACAATGAGCAGTTCTTC. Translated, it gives CASSQSGTSGSNNEQFF.